In its sample, the clone carrying this TCR beta chain was seen a few times. These data come from a study of blood T cell repertoires in COVID-19. This CDR3 comprises 14 residues. V gave up 1 base and J gave up 6 bases; unmatched junction bases: 3. In germline, CDR1 is SGHRS, CDR2 YFSETQ. The data were produced by immunoSEQ multiplex PCR, yet TCRdb's version contains in-frame clones alone and is incomplete. The sample carries 200,000 to 250,000 clones, around 90% recorded once. The chain combines TRBV5-1 with TRBJ2-3, with 9 bases aligning to TRBD2. This receptor was identified in a man under 40 who had recovered from COVID-19. The source material was PBMCs or T cells enriched from blood (not recorded which). In nucleotides, the CDR3 is TGCGCCAGCAGCTTGTCGCTAGCGGGGGATACGCAGTATTTT. Translated: CASSLSLAGDTQYF.